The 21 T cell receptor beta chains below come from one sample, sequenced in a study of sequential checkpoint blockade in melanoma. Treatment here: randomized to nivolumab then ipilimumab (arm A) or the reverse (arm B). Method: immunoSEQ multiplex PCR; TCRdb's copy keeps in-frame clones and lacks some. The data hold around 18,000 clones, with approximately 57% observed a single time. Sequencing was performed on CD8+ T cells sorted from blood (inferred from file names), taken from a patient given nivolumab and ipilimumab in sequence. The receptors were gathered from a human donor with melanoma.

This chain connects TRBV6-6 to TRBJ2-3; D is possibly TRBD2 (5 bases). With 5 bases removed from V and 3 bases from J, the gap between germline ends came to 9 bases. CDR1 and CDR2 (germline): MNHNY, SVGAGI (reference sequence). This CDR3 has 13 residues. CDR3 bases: TGTGCCAGCAGTCCCGGAGGAACAGATACGCAGTATTTT. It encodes CASSPGGTDTQYF.

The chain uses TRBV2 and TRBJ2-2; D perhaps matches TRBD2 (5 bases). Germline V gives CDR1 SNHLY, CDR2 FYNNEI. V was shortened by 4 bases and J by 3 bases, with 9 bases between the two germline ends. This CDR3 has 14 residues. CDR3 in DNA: TGTGCCAGCAGTGTTGACTACGACACCGGGGAGCTGTTTTTT. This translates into CASSVDYDTGELFF.

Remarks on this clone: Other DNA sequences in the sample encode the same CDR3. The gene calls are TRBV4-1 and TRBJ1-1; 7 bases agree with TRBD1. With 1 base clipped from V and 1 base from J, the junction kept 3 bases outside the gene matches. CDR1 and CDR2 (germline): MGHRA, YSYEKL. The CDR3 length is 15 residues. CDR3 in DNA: TGCGCCAGCAGCCAAGCCGGGACAGCGAACACTGAAGCTTTCTTT. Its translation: CASSQAGTANTEAFF.

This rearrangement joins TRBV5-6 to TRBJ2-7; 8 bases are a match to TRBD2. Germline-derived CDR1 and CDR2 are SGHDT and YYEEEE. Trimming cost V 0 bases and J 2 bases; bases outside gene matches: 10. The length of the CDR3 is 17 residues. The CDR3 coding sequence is TGTGCCAGCAGCTTGGAACTAGCGGAGCTACCAGCCTACGAGCAGTACTTC. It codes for CASSLELAELPAYEQYF.

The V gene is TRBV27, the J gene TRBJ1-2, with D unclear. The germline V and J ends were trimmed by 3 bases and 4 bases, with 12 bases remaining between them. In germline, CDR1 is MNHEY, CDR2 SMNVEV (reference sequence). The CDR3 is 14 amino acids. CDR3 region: CASSFFEGGYGYTF. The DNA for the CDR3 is TGTGCCAGCAGTTTCTTCGAGGGTGGCTATGGCTACACCTTC.

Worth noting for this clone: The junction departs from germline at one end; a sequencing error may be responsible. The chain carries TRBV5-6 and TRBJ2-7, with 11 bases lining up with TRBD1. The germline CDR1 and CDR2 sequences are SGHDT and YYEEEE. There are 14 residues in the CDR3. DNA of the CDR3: TGTGCCAGCACCTTGGGACAGGGGGCCTACGAGCAGTACTTC. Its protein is CASTLGQGAYEQYF.

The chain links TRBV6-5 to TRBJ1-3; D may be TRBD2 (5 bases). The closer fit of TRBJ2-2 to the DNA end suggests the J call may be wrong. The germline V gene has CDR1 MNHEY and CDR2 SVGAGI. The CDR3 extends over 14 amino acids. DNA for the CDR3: TGTGCCAGCAGTTATGGCGCGGGCACCGGGGAGCTGTTTTTT. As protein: CASSYGAGTGELFF.

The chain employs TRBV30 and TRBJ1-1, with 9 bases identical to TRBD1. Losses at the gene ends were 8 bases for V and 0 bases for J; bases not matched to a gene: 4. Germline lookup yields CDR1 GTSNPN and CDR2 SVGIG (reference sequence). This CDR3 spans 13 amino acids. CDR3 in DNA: TGTGCCCGGGGACAGGGAATGAACACTGAAGCTTTCTTT. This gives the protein CARGQGMNTEAFF.

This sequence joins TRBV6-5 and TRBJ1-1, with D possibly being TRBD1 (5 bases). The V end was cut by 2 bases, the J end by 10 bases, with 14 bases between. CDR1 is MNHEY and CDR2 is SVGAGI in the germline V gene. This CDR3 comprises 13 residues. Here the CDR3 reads CASSYPPGEGAFF. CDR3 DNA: TGTGCCAGCAGTTACCCCCCGGGGGAAGGAGCTTTCTTT.

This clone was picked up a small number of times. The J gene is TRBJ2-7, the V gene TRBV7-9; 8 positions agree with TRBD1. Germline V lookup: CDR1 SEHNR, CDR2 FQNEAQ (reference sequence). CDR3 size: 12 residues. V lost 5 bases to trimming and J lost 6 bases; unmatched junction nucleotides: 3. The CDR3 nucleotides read TGTGCCAGCAGCCGACAGGGGACCGAGCAGTACTTC. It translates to CASSRQGTEQYF.

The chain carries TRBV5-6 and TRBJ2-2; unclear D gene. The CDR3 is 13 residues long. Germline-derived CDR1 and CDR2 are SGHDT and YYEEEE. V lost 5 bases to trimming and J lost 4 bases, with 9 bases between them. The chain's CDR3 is CASRVGRTGELFF. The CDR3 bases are TGTGCCAGCAGGGTTGGGCGCACCGGGGAGCTGTTTTTT.

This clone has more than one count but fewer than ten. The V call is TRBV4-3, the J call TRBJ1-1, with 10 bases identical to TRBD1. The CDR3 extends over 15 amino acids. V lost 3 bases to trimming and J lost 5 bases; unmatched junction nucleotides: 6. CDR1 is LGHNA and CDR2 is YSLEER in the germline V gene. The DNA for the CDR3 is TGCGCCAGCAGCCAGACACCGGGACAGGGGACTGAAGCTTTCTTT. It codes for CASSQTPGQGTEAFF.

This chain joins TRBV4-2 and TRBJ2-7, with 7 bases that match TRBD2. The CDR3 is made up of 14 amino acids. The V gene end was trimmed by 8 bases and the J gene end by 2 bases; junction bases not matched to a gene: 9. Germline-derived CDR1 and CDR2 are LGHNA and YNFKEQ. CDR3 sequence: CASGEGYGAYEQYF. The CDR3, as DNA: TGTGCCAGCGGGGAGGGATATGGGGCCTACGAGCAGTACTTC.

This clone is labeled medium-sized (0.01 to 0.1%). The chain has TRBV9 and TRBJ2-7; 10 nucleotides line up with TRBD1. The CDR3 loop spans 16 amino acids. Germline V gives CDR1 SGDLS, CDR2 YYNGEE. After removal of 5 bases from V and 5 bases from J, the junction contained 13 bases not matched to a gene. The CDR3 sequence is CASSTRTGQGIDEQYF. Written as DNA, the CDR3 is TGTGCCAGCAGTACGAGAACGGGACAGGGGATCGACGAGCAGTACTTC.

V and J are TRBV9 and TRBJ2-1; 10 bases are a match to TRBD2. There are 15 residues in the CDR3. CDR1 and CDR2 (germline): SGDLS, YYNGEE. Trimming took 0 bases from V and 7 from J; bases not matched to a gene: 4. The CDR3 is CASSVEPAGGNEQFF. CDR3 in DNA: TGTGCCAGCAGCGTAGAGCCAGCGGGAGGGAATGAGCAGTTCTTC.

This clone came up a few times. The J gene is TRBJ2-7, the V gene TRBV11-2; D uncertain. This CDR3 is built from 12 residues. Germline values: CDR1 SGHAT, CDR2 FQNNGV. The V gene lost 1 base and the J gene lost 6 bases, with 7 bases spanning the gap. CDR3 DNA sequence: TGTGCCAGCAGCTTAGGCGGTGGCGAGCAGTACTTC. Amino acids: CASSLGGGEQYF.

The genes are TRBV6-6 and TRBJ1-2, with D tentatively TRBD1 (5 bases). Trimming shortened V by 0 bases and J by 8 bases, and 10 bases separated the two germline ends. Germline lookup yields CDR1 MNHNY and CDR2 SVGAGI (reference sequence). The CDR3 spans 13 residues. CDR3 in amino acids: CASSYSGGEGYTF. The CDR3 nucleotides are TGTGCCAGCAGTTACTCCGGAGGGGAGGGCTACACCTTC.

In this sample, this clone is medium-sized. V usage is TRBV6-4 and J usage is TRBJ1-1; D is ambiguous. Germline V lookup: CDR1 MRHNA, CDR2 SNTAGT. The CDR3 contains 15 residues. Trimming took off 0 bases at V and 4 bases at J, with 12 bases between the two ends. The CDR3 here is CASSDSSQEGTEAFF. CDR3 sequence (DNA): TGTGCCAGCAGTGACTCTAGCCAAGAAGGCACTGAAGCTTTCTTT.

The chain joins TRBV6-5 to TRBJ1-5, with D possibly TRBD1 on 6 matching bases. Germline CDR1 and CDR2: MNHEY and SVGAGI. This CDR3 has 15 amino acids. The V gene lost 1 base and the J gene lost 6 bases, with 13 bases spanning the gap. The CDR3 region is CASSYWSGVGQPQHF. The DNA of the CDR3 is TGTGCCAGCAGTTACTGGTCAGGGGTGGGTCAGCCCCAGCATTTT.

CDR3 coding DNA: TGTGCCTGGAGCATGACAGGGGCCACAGATACGCAGTATTTT. It specifies CAWSMTGATDTQYF. This rearrangement joins TRBV30 to TRBJ2-3, with 8 positions matching TRBD1. CDR1 is GTSNPN and CDR2 is SVGIG in the germline V gene (reference sequence). After removal of 3 bases from V and 2 bases from J, the junction contained 4 bases not matched to a gene. The length of the CDR3 is 14 residues.

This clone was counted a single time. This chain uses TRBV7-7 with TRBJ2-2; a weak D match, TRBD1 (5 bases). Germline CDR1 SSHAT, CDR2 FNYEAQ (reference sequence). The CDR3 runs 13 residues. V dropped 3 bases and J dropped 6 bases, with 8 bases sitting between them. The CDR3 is CASSLTVAGELFF. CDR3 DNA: TGTGCCAGCAGCTTGACAGTGGCCGGGGAGCTGTTTTTT.